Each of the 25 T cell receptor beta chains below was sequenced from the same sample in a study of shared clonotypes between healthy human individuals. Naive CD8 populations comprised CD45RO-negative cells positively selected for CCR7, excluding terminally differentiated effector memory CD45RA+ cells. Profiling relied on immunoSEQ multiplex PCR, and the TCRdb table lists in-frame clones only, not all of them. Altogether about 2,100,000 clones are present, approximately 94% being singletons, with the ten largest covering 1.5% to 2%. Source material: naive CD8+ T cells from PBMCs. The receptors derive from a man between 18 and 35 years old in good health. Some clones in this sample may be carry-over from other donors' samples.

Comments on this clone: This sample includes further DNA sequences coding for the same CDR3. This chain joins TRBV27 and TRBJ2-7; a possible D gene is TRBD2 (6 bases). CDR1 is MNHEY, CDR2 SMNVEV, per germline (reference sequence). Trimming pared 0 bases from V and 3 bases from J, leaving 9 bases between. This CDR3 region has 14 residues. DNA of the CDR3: TGTGCCAGCAGTTTATCGGTCGGGGGCTACGAGCAGTACTTC. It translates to CASSLSVGGYEQYF.

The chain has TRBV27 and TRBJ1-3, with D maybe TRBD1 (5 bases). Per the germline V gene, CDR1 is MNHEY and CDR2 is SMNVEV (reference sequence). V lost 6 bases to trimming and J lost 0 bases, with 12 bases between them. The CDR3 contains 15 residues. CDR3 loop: CASSDSGYSGNTIYF. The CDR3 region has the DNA TGTGCCAGCAGCGACAGTGGATACTCTGGAAACACCATATATTTT.

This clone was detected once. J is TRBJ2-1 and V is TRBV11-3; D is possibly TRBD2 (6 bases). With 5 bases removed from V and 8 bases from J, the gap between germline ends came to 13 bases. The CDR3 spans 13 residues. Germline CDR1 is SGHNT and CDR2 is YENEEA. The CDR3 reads CASSRGDVDEQFF. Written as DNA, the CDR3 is TGTGCCAGCAGCCGCGGGGACGTCGATGAGCAGTTCTTC.

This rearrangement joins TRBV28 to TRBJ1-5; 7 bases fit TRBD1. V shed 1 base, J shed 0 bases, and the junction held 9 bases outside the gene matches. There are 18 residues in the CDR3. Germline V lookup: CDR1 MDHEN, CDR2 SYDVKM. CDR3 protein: CASSLFPGQALSNQPQHF. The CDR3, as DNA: TGTGCCAGCAGTTTATTTCCCGGACAGGCGCTTAGCAATCAGCCCCAGCATTTT.

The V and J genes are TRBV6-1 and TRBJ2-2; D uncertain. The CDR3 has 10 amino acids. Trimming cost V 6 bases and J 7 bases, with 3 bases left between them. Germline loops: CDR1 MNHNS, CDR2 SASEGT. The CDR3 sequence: CASRHGELFF. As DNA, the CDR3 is TGTGCCAGCAGGCACGGGGAGCTGTTTTTT.

This CDR3 reads CASSLTETYEQYF. CDR3 DNA sequence: TGTGCCAGCAGTTTAACCGAAACCTACGAGCAGTACTTC. The rearrangement uses TRBV27 and TRBJ2-7; D unresolved. Germline-derived CDR1 and CDR2 are MNHEY and SMNVEV (reference sequence). The CDR3 runs to 13 residues. Trimming cost V 2 bases and J 2 bases, with 7 bases left between them.

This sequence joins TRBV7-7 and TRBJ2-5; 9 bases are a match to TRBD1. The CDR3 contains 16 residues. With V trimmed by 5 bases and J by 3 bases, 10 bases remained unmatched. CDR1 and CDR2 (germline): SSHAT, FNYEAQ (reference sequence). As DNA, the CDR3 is TGTGCCAGCAGCAGCACCGGGACAGGGAGGAAAGAGACCCAGTACTTC. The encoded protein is CASSSTGTGRKETQYF.

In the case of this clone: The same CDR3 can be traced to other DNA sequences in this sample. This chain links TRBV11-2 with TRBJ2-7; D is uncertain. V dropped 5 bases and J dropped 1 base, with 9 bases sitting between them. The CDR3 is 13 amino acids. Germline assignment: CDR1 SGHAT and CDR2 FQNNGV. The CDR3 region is CASSPTISYEQYF. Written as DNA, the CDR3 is TGTGCCAGCAGCCCTACTATATCCTACGAGCAGTACTTC.

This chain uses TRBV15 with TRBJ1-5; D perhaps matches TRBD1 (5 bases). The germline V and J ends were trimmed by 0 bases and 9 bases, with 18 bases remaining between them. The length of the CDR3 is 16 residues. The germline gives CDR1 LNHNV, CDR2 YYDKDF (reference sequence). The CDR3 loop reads CATSRDLGRGRTPQHF. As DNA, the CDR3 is TGTGCCACCAGCAGAGATCTCGGGAGGGGCCGCACGCCCCAGCATTTT.

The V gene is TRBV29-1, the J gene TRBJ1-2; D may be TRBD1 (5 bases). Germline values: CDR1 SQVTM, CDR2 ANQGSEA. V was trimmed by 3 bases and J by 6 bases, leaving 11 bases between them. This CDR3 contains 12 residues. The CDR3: CSVDRVGDGYTF. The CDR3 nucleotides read TGCAGCGTTGACAGGGTGGGGGATGGCTACACCTTC.

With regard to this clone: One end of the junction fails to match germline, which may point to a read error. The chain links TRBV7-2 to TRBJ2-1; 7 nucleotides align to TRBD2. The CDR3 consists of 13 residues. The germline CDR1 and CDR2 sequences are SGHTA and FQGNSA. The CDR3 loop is CASSSGAGRVPIF. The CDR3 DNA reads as TGTGCCAGCAGCTCCGGGGCTGGGAGGGTACCAATCTTC.

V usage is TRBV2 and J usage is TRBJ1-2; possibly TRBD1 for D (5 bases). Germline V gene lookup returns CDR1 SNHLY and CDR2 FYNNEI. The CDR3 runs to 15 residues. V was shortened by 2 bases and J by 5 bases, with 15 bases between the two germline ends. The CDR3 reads CASSERPGPRYGYTF. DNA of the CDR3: TGTGCCAGCAGTGAACGACCAGGGCCTCGGTATGGCTACACCTTC.

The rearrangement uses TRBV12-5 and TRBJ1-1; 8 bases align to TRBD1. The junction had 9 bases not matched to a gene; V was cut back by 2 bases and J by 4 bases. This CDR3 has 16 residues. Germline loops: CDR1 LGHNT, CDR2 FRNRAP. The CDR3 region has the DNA TGTGCTAGTGGTTTGACCCAGGGGGCGCTATTCACTGAAGCTTTCTTT. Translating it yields CASGLTQGALFTEAFF.

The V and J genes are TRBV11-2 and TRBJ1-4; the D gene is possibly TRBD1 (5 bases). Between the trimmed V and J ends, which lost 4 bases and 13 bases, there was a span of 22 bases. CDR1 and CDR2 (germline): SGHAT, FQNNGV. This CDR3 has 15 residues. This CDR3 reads CASSSPGTEGPRLFF. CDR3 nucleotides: TGTGCCAGCAGCTCCCCAGGGACGGAGGGCCCGAGACTGTTTTTT.

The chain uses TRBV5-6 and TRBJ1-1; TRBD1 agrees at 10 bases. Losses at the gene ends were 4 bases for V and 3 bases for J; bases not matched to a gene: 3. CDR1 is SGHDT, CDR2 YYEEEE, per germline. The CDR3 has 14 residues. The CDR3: CASSKGQGYTEAFF. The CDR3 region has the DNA TGTGCCAGCAGCAAGGGACAGGGGTACACTGAAGCTTTCTTT.

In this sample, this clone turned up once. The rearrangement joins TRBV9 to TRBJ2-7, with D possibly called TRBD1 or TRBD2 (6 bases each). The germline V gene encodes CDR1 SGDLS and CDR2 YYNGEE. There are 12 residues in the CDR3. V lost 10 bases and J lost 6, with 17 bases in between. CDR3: CAYRTAGGEQYF. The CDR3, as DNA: TGTGCCTACAGGACAGCCGGGGGCGAGCAGTACTTC. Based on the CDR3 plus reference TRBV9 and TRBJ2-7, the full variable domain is DSGVTQTPKHLITATGQRVTLRCSPRSGDLSVYWYQQSLDQGLQFLIQYYNGEERAKGNILERFSAQQFPDLHSELNLSSLELGDSALYFCAYRTAGGEQYFGPGTRLTVT.

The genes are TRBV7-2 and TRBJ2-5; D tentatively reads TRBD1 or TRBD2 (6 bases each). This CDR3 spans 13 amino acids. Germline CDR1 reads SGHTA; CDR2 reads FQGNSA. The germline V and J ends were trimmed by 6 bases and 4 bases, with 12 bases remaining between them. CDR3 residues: CASSAGGGETQYF. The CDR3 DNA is TGTGCCAGCAGTGCCGGGGGCGGAGAGACCCAGTACTTC.

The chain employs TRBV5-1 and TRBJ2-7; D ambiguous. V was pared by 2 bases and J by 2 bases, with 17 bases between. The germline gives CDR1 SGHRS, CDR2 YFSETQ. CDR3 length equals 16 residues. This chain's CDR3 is CASSFIGPGTTYEQYF. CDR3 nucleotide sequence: TGCGCCAGCAGCTTCATAGGGCCCGGCACTACCTACGAGCAGTACTTC.

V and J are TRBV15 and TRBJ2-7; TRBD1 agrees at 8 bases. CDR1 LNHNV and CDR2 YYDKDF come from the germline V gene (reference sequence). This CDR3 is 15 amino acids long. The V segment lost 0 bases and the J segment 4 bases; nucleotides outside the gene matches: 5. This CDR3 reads CATSRELGQAYEQYF. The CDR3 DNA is TGTGCCACCAGCAGAGAGTTGGGACAGGCATACGAGCAGTACTTC.

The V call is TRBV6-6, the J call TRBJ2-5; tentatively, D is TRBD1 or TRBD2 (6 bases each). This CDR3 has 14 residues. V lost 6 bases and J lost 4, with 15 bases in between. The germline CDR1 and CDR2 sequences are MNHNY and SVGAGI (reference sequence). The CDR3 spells CASSPEGGGETQYF. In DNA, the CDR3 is TGTGCCAGCAGCCCCGAGGGGGGTGGAGAGACCCAGTACTTC.

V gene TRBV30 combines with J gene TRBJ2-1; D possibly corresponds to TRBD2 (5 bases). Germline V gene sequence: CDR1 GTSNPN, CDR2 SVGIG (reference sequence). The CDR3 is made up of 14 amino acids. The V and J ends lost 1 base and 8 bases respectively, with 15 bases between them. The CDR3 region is CAWSELVIGDEQFF. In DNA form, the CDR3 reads TGTGCCTGGAGTGAACTAGTGATCGGCGATGAGCAGTTCTTC.

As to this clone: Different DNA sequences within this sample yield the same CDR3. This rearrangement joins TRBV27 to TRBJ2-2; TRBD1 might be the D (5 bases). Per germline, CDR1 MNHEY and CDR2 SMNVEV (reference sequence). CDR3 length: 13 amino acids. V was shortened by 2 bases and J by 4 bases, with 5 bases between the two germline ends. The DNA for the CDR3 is TGTGCCAGCAGTTTAAGGGGCACCGGGGAGCTGTTTTTT. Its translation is CASSLRGTGELFF.

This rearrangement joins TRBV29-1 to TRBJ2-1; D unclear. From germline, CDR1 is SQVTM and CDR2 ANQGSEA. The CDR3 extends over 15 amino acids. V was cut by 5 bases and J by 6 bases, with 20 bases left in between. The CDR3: CSVSRSKAGSNEQFF. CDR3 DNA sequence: TGCAGCGTTTCCCGGAGCAAAGCTGGGTCCAATGAGCAGTTCTTC.

The CDR3 bases are TGTGCCAGCAGCGTACTTCGGAGCGCTAGCACAGATACGCAGTATTTT. Translated: CASSVLRSASTDTQYF. J is TRBJ2-3 and V is TRBV9; D is undetermined. V dropped 1 base and J dropped 0 bases, with 12 bases sitting between them. The CDR3 is 16 residues long. CDR1 is SGDLS, CDR2 YYNGEE, per germline. Full variable domain (remainder filled in from reference TRBV9 and TRBJ2-3): DSGVTQTPKHLITATGQRVTLRCSPRSGDLSVYWYQQSLDQGLQFLIQYYNGEERAKGNILERFSAQQFPDLHSELNLSSLELGDSALYFCASSVLRSASTDTQYFGPGTRLTVL.

CDR3 loop: CASSLSKRGVQETQYF. The CDR3 DNA follows: TGTGCCAGCAGCTTGTCTAAAAGGGGAGTCCAAGAGACCCAGTACTTC. V usage is TRBV7-9 and J usage is TRBJ2-5; D may be TRBD1 or TRBD2 (5 bases each). Germline V CDR1 and CDR2: SEHNR, FQNEAQ (reference sequence). This CDR3 spans 16 amino acids. Trimming took 3 bases from V and 1 from J, leaving 15 bases between them.